Following are 15 T cell receptor beta chains from one sample sequenced in a study of tumor and adjacent non-tumor tissue in lung cancer. RNA was extracted from bulk tissue without any cell sorting. Three rounds of nested PCR, following a modified ARM-PCR protocol, produced the TCRbeta library. In TCRdb, the multiplex PCR reads were re-called with MiXCR into one record per CDR3 protein. The repertoire holds about 140,000 distinct CDR3 sequences, with 60% to 70% as singletons. The sequenced sample was lung tumor tissue. All receptors come from a man aged 55-75 years with small cell lung cancer.

This chain links TRBV20-1 with TRBJ1-5; D remains ambiguous. The CDR3 runs to 12 residues. V was shortened by 6 bases and J by 3 bases, with 9 bases between the two germline ends. Germline CDR1 reads DFQATT; CDR2 reads SNEGSKA (reference sequence). DNA for the CDR3: TGCAGTGCCCTCGGTAACAATCAGCCCCAGCATTTT. It codes for CSALGNNQPQHF.

This clonotype appeared many times. The chain employs TRBV12-3 or TRBV12-4 and TRBJ1-1; tentative D call: TRBD1 (6 bases). This CDR3 has 13 amino acids. Trimming left V 6 bases short and J 1 base short, with 9 bases between. This chain's CDR3 is CASSLTGNTEAFF. CDR3 DNA sequence: TGTGCCAGCAGCTTGACAGGGAACACTGAAGCTTTCTTT.

CDR3 DNA: TGTGCCTGGAGTCTCCGACAGGGGAACACCGGGGAGCTGTTTTTT. This gives the protein CAWSLRQGNTGELFF. The chain uses TRBV30 and TRBJ2-2; 7 bases fit TRBD1. The germline CDR1 and CDR2 sequences are GTSNPN and SVGIG (reference sequence). The ends lost 2 bases at V and 1 base at J; junction bases unmatched: 4. This CDR3 has 15 amino acids.

This clonotype has ten or more counts. CDR3 residues: CSASRTSYEQFF. In DNA, the CDR3 is TGCAGTGCCTCTCGGACTAGCTATGAGCAGTTCTTC. V usage is TRBV20-1 and J usage is TRBJ2-1, with 8 bases identical to TRBD2. CDR1 is DFQATT, CDR2 SNEGSKA, per germline (reference sequence). V shed 6 bases, J shed 8 bases, and the junction held 6 bases outside the gene matches. The CDR3 sequence is 12 residues long.

This clonotype was counted many times. The chain has TRBV29-1 and TRBJ2-6; possibly TRBD1 for D (6 bases). Trimming cost V 4 bases and J 3 bases, with 13 bases left between them. The CDR3 consists of 15 residues. The germline V gene has CDR1 SQVTM and CDR2 ANQGSEA. The CDR3 is CSVGVPGVGANVLTF. CDR3 DNA: TGCAGCGTTGGGGTCCCAGGGGTTGGGGCCAACGTCCTGACTTTC.

A note on this clonotype: A junction boundary mismatches the germline segment, possibly from a read error. The rearrangement links TRBV11-3 to TRBJ1-2; no clear D gene. Germline lookup yields CDR1 SGHNT and CDR2 YENEEA. The CDR3 is made up of 13 amino acids. The CDR3: CASSLTHQESALF. The CDR3 nucleotides read TGTGCCAGCAGCTTAACTCACCAGGAATCGGCTCTCTTC. The full variable domain, its missing parts supplied by reference TRBV11-3 and TRBJ1-2, is EAGVVQSPRYKIIEKKQPVAFWCNPISGHNTLYWYLQNLGQGPELLIRYENEEAVDDSQLPKDRFSAERLKGVDSTLKIQPAELGDSAVYLCASSLTHQESALFGSGTRLTVV.

This clonotype was recorded at least ten times. The V and J genes are TRBV20-1 and TRBJ1-2; 10 positions agree with TRBD1. Germline trimming cut 8 bases from V and 8 bases from J; bases unmatched to any gene: 17. Germline CDR1 DFQATT, CDR2 SNEGSKA (reference sequence). The CDR3 is made up of 15 amino acids. The CDR3 protein is CSTRSEGTGVGGYTF. The DNA for the CDR3 is TGCAGTACTCGTTCGGAAGGGACAGGGGTAGGAGGCTACACCTTC.

Of note for this clonotype: A much more abundant neighbour one base away suggests this may be a read error. CDR3 nucleotides: TGCAGTGCTATTGGACTTGCGTTGAACACTGAAGCTTTCTTT. Protein sequence: CSAIGLALNTEAFF. V gene TRBV20-1 combines with J gene TRBJ1-1; D call uncertain. This CDR3 region has 14 residues. The V gene's germline CDR1 is DFQATT and CDR2 SNEGSKA (reference sequence). V was cut by 4 bases and J by 0 bases, with 12 bases left in between.

Worth noting for this clonotype: The junction does not match germline at one end; this may be a read error. CDR3: CTSSLWDITGELFF. In DNA form, the CDR3 reads TGTACCAGCAGCTTGTGGGACATCACCGGCGAGCTGTTTTTT. V and J are TRBV5-5 and TRBJ2-2, with D possibly matching TRBD1 (6 bases). CDR3 size: 14 residues. Germline V lookup: CDR1 SGHKS, CDR2 YYEKEE (reference sequence).

A remark on this clonotype: The conserved final phenylalanine or tryptophan is absent from the CDR3, which likely points to a read error. This chain links TRBV11-2 with TRBJ2-5; D tentatively fits TRBD1 or TRBD2 (5 bases each). CDR3 length equals 13 residues. Germline values: CDR1 SGHAT, CDR2 FQNNGV. V dropped 4 bases and J dropped 5 bases, with 11 bases sitting between them. The CDR3 bases are TGTGCCAGCAGCTGGGGACCAGCGGAGACCCAGTACTTA. Its protein product is CASSWGPAETQYL.

A note on this clonotype: At one end, the junction sequence differs from germline, possibly due to a read error. The rearrangement uses TRBV11-2 and TRBJ1-6; TRBD1 matches 7 bases. CDR1 and CDR2 (germline): SGHAT, FQNNGV. The CDR3 has 17 amino acids. CDR3 loop: CASSLERSAGDRSPPHF. The CDR3 region has the DNA TGTGCCAGCAGCTTAGAGCGCTCGGCAGGGGACAGATCACCCCCCCACTTT.

Of note for this clonotype: A much bigger clone sits one base away, suggesting this may be a read error. The V call is TRBV14, the J call TRBJ2-3; D is possibly TRBD1 or TRBD2 (5 bases each). Germline V gene sequence: CDR1 SGHDN, CDR2 FVKESK. This CDR3 has 17 amino acids. The DNA for the CDR3 is TGTGCCAGCAGCCAAGATCCGCCGGGGCGGATAACAGATATGCAGTATTTT. As protein: CASSQDPPGRITDMQYF.

The chain joins TRBV6-1 to TRBJ2-3; D unclear. The CDR3 consists of 13 residues. Trimming took off 4 bases at V and 6 bases at J, with 11 bases between the two ends. Germline V lookup: CDR1 MNHNS, CDR2 SASEGT. CDR3 sequence reads: CASSVLRLDTQYF. The CDR3 nucleotides read TGTGCCAGCAGTGTCCTCCGACTCGATACGCAGTATTTT.

As for this clonotype: A junction boundary mismatches the germline segment, possibly from a read error. In DNA form, the CDR3 reads TGTGCCAGCAGCCCCGAATGGATAGGGGACTATGGCTACCCCTTC. Encoded protein: CASSPEWIGDYGYPF. The chain carries TRBV11-2 and TRBJ1-2; maybe TRBD1 (5 bases). The CDR3 has 15 amino acids. Germline V gives CDR1 SGHAT, CDR2 FQNNGV.

On this clonotype: A junction boundary mismatches the germline segment, possibly from a read error. The V and J genes are TRBV7-6 and TRBJ2-7; no clear D. The germline gives CDR1 SGHVS, CDR2 FNYEAQ. The length of the CDR3 is 13 residues. The CDR3 sequence: CASSQGPNYKQYF. CDR3 sequence (DNA): TGTGCCAGTAGCCAAGGGCCAAACTACAAGCAGTACTTC.